These T cell receptor beta chains were read from a single sample in a study of technical replicates of blood from a few donors. TCRdb's table, derived via immunoSEQ multiplex PCR, lists solely in-frame clones and lacks some. The table includes some 74,000 clones, 95% to 97% detected once. The sample consisted of T cells isolated from PBMCs. The receptor source for this set is a human donor in good health. CDR3s leave out the opening cysteine and the closing phenylalanine or tryptophan. D genes are given only for firm matches.

j_call: TRBJ2-5; d_call: NA; v_call: TRBV30; cdr3_aa: AWRLRGTETQY
j_call: TRBJ1-5; d_call: NA; v_call: TRBV7-2; cdr3_aa: ASSPDLSNQPQH
j_call: TRBJ2-5; d_call: TRBD2; v_call: TRBV4-1; cdr3_aa: ASSPLAGPQQETQY
j_call: TRBJ2-4; d_call: TRBD1; v_call: TRBV5-4; cdr3_aa: ASSETGDGNIQY
j_call: TRBJ1-2; d_call: TRBD1; v_call: TRBV6-5; cdr3_aa: AIRGSGTAYGYT
j_call: TRBJ2-1; d_call: TRBD2; v_call: TRBV6-1; cdr3_aa: ASSGGLAGALLSSYNEQF
j_call: TRBJ1-4; d_call: NA; v_call: TRBV6-5; cdr3_aa: ASRHGRQLSEKLF
j_call: TRBJ2-7; d_call: NA; v_call: TRBV10-3; cdr3_aa: ATKRQADSYEQY
j_call: TRBJ2-7; d_call: TRBD2; v_call: TRBV27; cdr3_aa: ASSSSPGTSSEQY
j_call: TRBJ2-7; d_call: NA; v_call: TRBV2; cdr3_aa: ASNSGTFSYEQY
j_call: TRBJ1-2; d_call: TRBD1; v_call: TRBV28; cdr3_aa: ASSTPEVTGARGYT
j_call: TRBJ2-3; d_call: TRBD2; v_call: TRBV13; cdr3_aa: ASSPWTSGDTDTQY
j_call: TRBJ1-3; d_call: TRBD1; v_call: TRBV5-4; cdr3_aa: ASRKDRGNTIY
j_call: TRBJ2-7; d_call: NA; v_call: TRBV5-1; cdr3_aa: ASSLAARSYEQY
j_call: TRBJ1-1; d_call: TRBD1; v_call: TRBV2; cdr3_aa: ARKQGPTEAF
j_call: TRBJ1-2; d_call: NA; v_call: TRBV9; cdr3_aa: ASSVGSGVGGYGYT
j_call: TRBJ2-1; d_call: TRBD2; v_call: TRBV5-6; cdr3_aa: ASSYVNSGYEQF
j_call: TRBJ2-2; d_call: TRBD2; v_call: TRBV4-2; cdr3_aa: ASSQKAGGPYTGELF
j_call: TRBJ2-7; d_call: TRBD1; v_call: TRBV6-1; cdr3_aa: ASSEGQGTEQY
j_call: TRBJ2-3; d_call: NA; v_call: TRBV28; cdr3_aa: ASSLLGGTDTQY
j_call: TRBJ1-5; d_call: NA; v_call: TRBV7-6; cdr3_aa: ASSLQNQAQH
j_call: TRBJ1-5; d_call: TRBD1; v_call: TRBV6-1; cdr3_aa: ASSDIDRGNQPQH
j_call: TRBJ2-5; d_call: TRBD2; v_call: TRBV11-3; cdr3_aa: ASSSRSGSNHETQY
j_call: TRBJ2-6; d_call: NA; v_call: TRBV27; cdr3_aa: ASSLSSGANVLT
j_call: TRBJ1-1; d_call: NA; v_call: TRBV29-1; cdr3_aa: SVEDTGDVNTEAF